This TCR beta chain stems from a study of beta chain features in type 1 diabetes. The study reverse transcribed the entire isolated RNA, so it sequenced expressed TCRB transcripts. The method was immunoSEQ multiplex PCR; TCRdb's version includes in-frame clones alone and lacks a portion of them. In the table there are a few hundred thousand clones, approximately 12% of which are singletons. Between the trimmed V and J ends, which lost 7 bases and 0 bases, there was a span of 13 bases. Germline V CDR1 and CDR2: ENHRY, SYGVKD. This CDR3 has 14 amino acids. As regards this clone: The antigen is undetermined.

General study results and limits: Still unanswered here is whether HLA type influences TCRB rearrangement. The study found moderately but significantly shorter TCRB CDR3s in all four CD4+ subsets of Type 1 diabetes patients.

The source of this sequence is a woman aged 18-29 years with type 1 diabetes. V is TRBV10-3 and J is TRBJ2-7; D possibly corresponds to TRBD1 (6 bases). Sequenced sample: naive CD4+ T cells from blood. CDR3 sequence (DNA): TGTGCCATCACTCCGACAGGTTCCTCCTACGAGCAGTACTTC. It is translated as CAITPTGSSYEQYF.